The rows below give T cell receptor beta chains drawn from one sample of a study of CD8+ T cells in alopecia areata. Libraries were prepared by immunoSEQ multiplex PCR; TCRdb keeps only in-frame clonotypes and omits some of them. Of 110,000 to 150,000 clones in the sample, 54% were seen once. This specimen was CD8+ T cells sorted from blood, taken at week 4, from a patient treated with tofacitinib. The origin of the receptors is a human donor with alopecia areata. Both conserved end residues are part of each CDR3. Each record gives: CDR3 DNA, CDR3 protein, CDR3 length, V gene, J gene, D gene, clone size. The D gene is left open where the match is weak. Clone size is given for some rows only: seen once, a few or many times, or a class if the clone is expanded.

TGTGCCAGTAACCCTAGGGGGTACAATCAGCCCCAGCATTTT	CASNPRGYNQPQHF	14	TRBV19	TRBJ1-5	.	.
TGTGCCTGGAGGACTAGCGGGGGAGTTGAGCAGTTCTTC	CAWRTSGGVEQFF	13	TRBV30	TRBJ2-1	TRBD2	few
TGTGCCAGCTGGAAGGACAGGGGAGGTGGGGCCAACGTCCTGACTTTC	CASWKDRGGGANVLTF	16	TRBV2	TRBJ2-6	TRBD1	.
TGTGCCAGCAGCTCCCAGCGGGGGACCTACAATGAGCAGTTCTTC	CASSSQRGTYNEQFF	15	TRBV9	TRBJ2-1	TRBD2	.
TGTGCCAGCAGCTTAGATAAGGGGGAGATGTACCAAGAGACCCAGTACTTC	CASSLDKGEMYQETQYF	17	TRBV11-2	TRBJ2-5	.	.
TGTGCCAGCAGCTTGACGGGCGGGGCACAAGAGACCCAGTACTTC	CASSLTGGAQETQYF	15	TRBV7-9	TRBJ2-5	.	few
TGTGCCAGCAGCTCGGGTGGAAACACCATATATTTT	CASSSGGNTIYF	12	TRBV5-4	TRBJ1-3	.	.
TGTGCCAGCAGCCCTCCTAGGTCCTACGAGCAGTACTTC	CASSPPRSYEQYF	13	TRBV7-6	TRBJ2-7	.	.
TGTGCCAGCAGCGCAGAACAGATTAAGAACACTGAAGCTTTCTTT	CASSAEQIKNTEAFF	15	TRBV7-9	TRBJ1-1	.	.
TGTGCCTGGAGCGAGGGGGGACTTGAAGCTTTCTTT	CAWSEGGLEAFF	12	TRBV30	TRBJ1-1	.	.
TGTGCCAGCAGCTTAGAAGGTTTCGGGGGCGGTGAGCAGTTCTTC	CASSLEGFGGGEQFF	15	TRBV7-9	TRBJ2-1	.	once
TGTGCCAGTCTTCAGGGGTGGACGAACACTGAAGCTTTCTTT	CASLQGWTNTEAFF	14	TRBV19	TRBJ1-1	.	.
TGTGCCAGCAGTTCGGGACTAGAACGGGGTGGGCCTTACAATGAGCAGTTCTTC	CASSSGLERGGPYNEQFF	18	TRBV7-6	TRBJ2-1	TRBD2	.
TGCGCCAGCAGTCAATCGGTGGGCCAGTTCGTCGAGCAGTACTTC	CASSQSVGQFVEQYF	15	TRBV23-1	TRBJ2-7	.	few
TGTGCCAGCAGTTCCGGGGGCGGCGAGCAGTACTTC	CASSSGGGEQYF	12	TRBV27	TRBJ2-7	.	.
TGCGCCAGCAGCTTGGGTGGTACTGGCTACGAGCAGTACTTC	CASSLGGTGYEQYF	14	TRBV5-1	TRBJ2-7	.	few
TGCGCCAGCAGCTGGACGGGTAACACCGGGGAGCTGTTTTTT	CASSWTGNTGELFF	14	TRBV5-1	TRBJ2-2	.	.
TGTGCCAGCAGCCTAGGGACAGGGGTGAACACTGAAGCTTTCTTT	CASSLGTGVNTEAFF	15	TRBV14	TRBJ1-1	TRBD1	.
TGCAGCGTTGAAGATGGGGACAGCAAGAATGAAAAACTGTTTTTT	CSVEDGDSKNEKLFF	15	TRBV29-1	TRBJ1-4	TRBD1	.
TGTGCCAGCAGCGAGATGGCGGGGACAGATACGCAGTATTTT	CASSEMAGTDTQYF	14	TRBV27	TRBJ2-3	.	.
TGTGCCAGCAGTGAATTTCTGGAGATAACTAGCGGGGAATGGTTTGAGCAGTTCTTC	CASSEFLEITSGEWFEQFF	19	TRBV2	TRBJ2-1	TRBD2	.
TGTGCCAGCAGCTTATCCTACAATGAGCAGTTCTTC	CASSLSYNEQFF	12	TRBV7-8	TRBJ2-1	.	few
TGTGCCAGCAGCTTAGAGGGGACCCCCAATGAGCAGTTCTTC	CASSLEGTPNEQFF	14	TRBV13	TRBJ2-1	.	.
TGTGCCAGCAGCGGCGGACTAGCGGCGTACTCTGGGGCCAACGTCCTGACTTTC	CASSGGLAAYSGANVLTF	18	TRBV13	TRBJ2-6	TRBD2	few
TGTGCCTGGACCCTGGCCAGCGGGGGGGATACGCAGTATTTT	CAWTLASGGDTQYF	14	TRBV30	TRBJ2-3	TRBD2	.
TGTGCCAGCAGTCCTACAGGACCCTACGAGCAGTACTTC	CASSPTGPYEQYF	13	TRBV27	TRBJ2-7	.	.
TGTGCCAGCAGCTTAAGTACAGGGGGATCCTACGAGCAGTACTTC	CASSLSTGGSYEQYF	15	TRBV7-9	TRBJ2-7	TRBD1	.
TGCAGTGCTCCGGACACCGGGGAGCTGTTTTTT	CSAPDTGELFF	11	TRBV20-1	TRBJ2-2	.	.
TGTGCCAGCAGCTTTCGACAGGGCGTAGTTGATGAGCAGTTCTTC	CASSFRQGVVDEQFF	15	TRBV13	TRBJ2-1	TRBD1	.
TGTGCCAGCAGTTTAGTTGGGACAGGGCTTTCCGAGCAGTACTTC	CASSLVGTGLSEQYF	15	TRBV27	TRBJ2-7	TRBD1	.
TGTGCCAGCAGCCGGACGGAAAACACTGAAGCTTTCTTT	CASSRTENTEAFF	13	TRBV5-6	TRBJ1-1	.	.
TGTGCCAGCTCACCACCGACTAGCGGGGAAGATACGCAGTATTTT	CASSPPTSGEDTQYF	15	TRBV18	TRBJ2-3	TRBD2	.
TGTGCCACCAGCAGAGAGGTCCCTCAGCCCCAGCATTTT	CATSREVPQPQHF	13	TRBV15	TRBJ1-5	.	.
TGTGCCAGCAGCCAAGAACCCTACGGGACAGAGGACGAAAAACTGTTTTTT	CASSQEPYGTEDEKLFF	17	TRBV4-2	TRBJ1-4	TRBD1	.
TGTGCCAGCAGCTTAAGAGGGGTGGACGGCTACACCTTC	CASSLRGVDGYTF	13	TRBV13	TRBJ1-2	.	.
TGTGCCTGGAGTGGGCCTAATTCACCCCTCCACTTT	CAWSGPNSPLHF	12	TRBV30	TRBJ1-6	.	once
TGTGCCAGCAGTTGGGGGGCGCGTTCACCCCTCCACTTT	CASSWGARSPLHF	13	TRBV27	TRBJ1-6	.	.
TGTGCCAGCAGCTTGAGACAGGGGCCGTACAATGAGCAGTTCTTC	CASSLRQGPYNEQFF	15	TRBV7-9	TRBJ2-1	TRBD1	few
TGTGCCTGGAGTGTATCCCCCCAAGATGGCTACACCTTC	CAWSVSPQDGYTF	13	TRBV30	TRBJ1-2	.	.
TGCAGCGTTGTGTTGGGGATCCAAGAGACCCAGTACTTC	CSVVLGIQETQYF	13	TRBV29-1	TRBJ2-5	.	.
TGTGCCAGCAGTTACTCGGGAGCGGGGTTGGGTGGCTACACCTTC	CASSYSGAGLGGYTF	15	TRBV6-5	TRBJ1-2	.	few
TGCGCCAGCAGCTCGGGACTAGCGGGGTCGATGGAAAACATTCAGTACTTC	CASSSGLAGSMENIQYF	17	TRBV4-1	TRBJ2-4	TRBD2	once
TGTGCCAGCGCACTAGCGGGGGAAACAGATACGCAGTATTTT	CASALAGETDTQYF	14	TRBV4-2	TRBJ2-3	TRBD2	.
TGTGCCAGCAGCTTGGGAGTAGAAGCTTTCTTT	CASSLGVEAFF	11	TRBV5-6	TRBJ1-1	.	.
TGTGCCTGGAGCCGGAACACTGAAGCTTTCTTT	CAWSRNTEAFF	11	TRBV30	TRBJ1-1	.	.
TGTGCCAGCAGCCTACCTGCCAGGGGTTTCAATGAGCAGTTCTTC	CASSLPARGFNEQFF	15	TRBV7-8	TRBJ2-1	.	.
TGTGCCAGCAGCTTAGATCTTGGGTATGGCTACACCTTC	CASSLDLGYGYTF	13	TRBV11-2	TRBJ1-2	.	once
TGCGCCAGCAGTTTCTATCGAGGCAATGAGCAGTTCTTC	CASSFYRGNEQFF	13	TRBV4-1	TRBJ2-1	.	medium-sized
TGTGCCAGCAGTTTACGCCAGGGAGATCAGCCCCAGCATTTT	CASSLRQGDQPQHF	14	TRBV27	TRBJ1-5	.	.
TGTGCCAGCAGCGTTTCCAGCCAGCTAGGCTACACCTTC	CASSVSSQLGYTF	13	TRBV9	TRBJ1-2	.	.
TGTGCCAGCAGCTTCCGACCGCTCTATGAGCAGTTCTTC	CASSFRPLYEQFF	13	TRBV9	TRBJ2-1	.	.
TGTGCCAGCAGACTAGCGGGGGACACCGGGGAGCTGTTTTTT	CASRLAGDTGELFF	14	TRBV6-4	TRBJ2-2	TRBD2	.
TGTGCCAGCAGTGAGGCCTTTTCCACCGGGGAGCTGTTTTTT	CASSEAFSTGELFF	14	TRBV6-5	TRBJ2-2	.	.
TGTGCCAGCAGCGAGTCTGACCGGCTCTCCTACGAGCAGTACTTC	CASSESDRLSYEQYF	15	TRBV2	TRBJ2-7	.	.
TGTGCCAGCAGCTTCGGACTCCACGGGGAGCTGTTTTTT	CASSFGLHGELFF	13	TRBV7-2	TRBJ2-2	.	.
TGCAGCGTTGAAAGCAATGAGCAGTTCTTC	CSVESNEQFF	10	TRBV29-1	TRBJ2-1	.	.
TGTGCCACAAGGACAGGATACAATGAGCAGTTCTTC	CATRTGYNEQFF	12	TRBV15	TRBJ2-1	TRBD1	.
TGCGCCAGCAGCCCAATAGCGGGGGGCGTCGATGAGCAGTTCTTC	CASSPIAGGVDEQFF	15	TRBV4-1	TRBJ2-1	TRBD2	.